Sequencing of this TCR beta chain was carried out in a study of T cells in Graves' hyperthyroidism and ophthalmopathy (dated by TCRdb to between 2019 and 2020). A note on the overall study: Peripheral blood samples were taken at the time of initial diagnosis, prior to any treatment. The paper reports TCR Vbeta CDR3 sequencing of over 120 peripheral blood samples: 40 to 45 ophthalmopathy, roughly 80 hyperthyroidism and approximately 17 progressor patients. After blood sampling, hyperthyroidism patients were treated with methimazole at a starting dose of 30 mg daily, and ophthalmopathy patients were treated with high-dose intravenous methylprednisolone. An independent validation cohort of about 19 hyperthyroidism patients and 17 patients who later progressed to ophthalmopathy tested prospective prediction of ophthalmopathy. In several Graves' hyperthyroidism patients, the study also compared T-cell repertoires from thyroid tissue with T-cell repertoires from blood. The 85 to 100 discovery patients were randomly split 7:3 into training and test sets. To identify distinguishing TCR V-J signatures, a discovery cohort of 100 or so patients was used, comprising some 43 with Graves' ophthalmopathy and some 60 with stable Graves' hyperthyroidism.

V is pruned by 6 bases and J by 7 bases, leaving 9 bases of the junction without a gene match. The CDR3 starts with the cysteine, ends with the phenylalanine, and has 14 residues. The read is trimmed to its CDR3 DNA, 42 bases read in frame from base 1. The germline V gene sets CDR1 to MNHNS and CDR2 to SASEGT. On the study overall, not on this receptor specifically: A 13 V-J signature model separated ophthalmopathy from stable hyperthyroidism, with roughly 88% sensitivity and just under 84% specificity in cross-validation and 80%/75% in testing. In validation, the model predicted progression to ophthalmopathy a median of approximately 6.6 months before onset, with 65% to 71% sensitivity and around 76% specificity. Blood samples also contained most of the expanded thyroid clonotypes (frequency above 0.001), which suggests that blood repertoires may reflect thyroid immune responses. No statistical method was used to fix the sample size in advance, and group allocation was not hidden from the investigators.

TCR beta CDR3 regions were amplified from RNA transcripts. The TCR CDR3 was subjected to a first round of RT-PCR using the HTBI primer set and the Qiagen OneStep RT-PCR kit. The libraries were constructed in a second round of multiplex PCR and then size-selected and purified. Sequencing of the libraries was done on an Illumina HiSeq2000 using paired-end 100 bp reads. As for the authors' bioinformatics: Raw data were processed with SOAPnuke, discarding reads with adapters, uncalled bases, mean Phred below 15, or no exact constant-primer or identifier match. COPE v1.2.5 was used to merge the high-quality paired reads, and each unique nucleotide sequence was defined as a clonotype. Clonotypes were aligned to IMGT TRBV, TRBD and TRBJ reference segments using MiTCR v1.1. Analysis was restricted to V-J combinations with a frequency above 0.0001, which covered roughly 99% of repertoires. The TCS score was defined as F50 (clonal expansion) divided by E x V (chaos), with BLOSUM62-based TCRdist calculated between CDR3 peptides within each V-J. Welch's t-statistics and random forest reduced around 520 V-J features to about 13, which were used in a naive Bayes classifier (R e1071). Through fastp at Q25 and MiXCR, TCRdb rebuilt clones from the public reads, retaining in-frame beta chains. Rows are combined by CDR3 protein, so each entry shows the most common genes and DNA. The V and J calls were not made by the authors but by TCRdb's processing. The sample contains hundreds of thousands of distinct CDR3 sequences, 15% to 20% of them found a single time. The ten top clones hold less than 55% of the sample.

A few counts support this clonotype. There is no known antigen for this receptor. Base qualities are not provided; no much larger clone lies one nucleotide away. In the ophthalmopathy patients, disease was moderately to severely active, with a Clinical Activity Score of 3 or more, a NOSPECS grade of 4 or more, and a duration of less than 3 months. The study excluded patients with uncontrolled infections, other autoimmune diseases, pregnancy or lactation. Diagnoses were established on the basis of clinical symptoms, serum thyroxine and TRAb, thyroid ultrasound, and orbital computed tomography. PBMCs were isolated from approximately 10 ml of fresh peripheral blood by Ficoll-Paque density gradient centrifugation. Total RNA was extracted with Trizol reagent, and quality was checked on an Agilent 2100 Bioanalyzer.

Sequencing was done on a sample of blood. This sequence uses TRBV6-1 and TRBJ1-1, with TRBD1 identical over 9 junction bases. This sequence was found in a man aged 35-49 years with Graves' ophthalmopathy. The sequence in DNA is TGTGCCAGCAGCTGGACAGGGGCGGAGGGTGAAGCTTTCTTT. The translation is CASSWTGAEGEAFF.